The 2 T cell receptor beta chains below come from one sample, sequenced in a study of blood T cell repertoires in COVID-19. The table came from immunoSEQ multiplex PCR; TCRdb's copy has only in-frame clones and leaves some out. Counted here are under 35,000 clones, around 87% occurring once; the ten biggest clones make up around 9.1%. Sequenced input: peripheral blood. These receptors all come from a man in his sixties with acute or convalescent COVID-19.

V is TRBV24-1 and J is TRBJ1-2; D not resolved. Germline V gene data show CDR1 as KGHDR and CDR2 as SFDVKD. Trimming took 4 bases from V and 3 from J, leaving 5 bases between them. CDR3 length: 12 amino acids. The CDR3, as DNA: TGTGCCACCAGTGACGTTGACTATGGCTACACCTTC. Protein: CATSDVDYGYTF.

This clone was detected once. The chain is built from TRBV6-1 and TRBJ2-7, with 8 bases that match TRBD2. CDR3 size: 15 residues. Per the germline V gene, CDR1 is MNHNS and CDR2 is SASEGT. Trimming cost V 0 bases and J 6 bases; bases outside gene matches: 7. The CDR3 nucleotides read TGTGCCAGCAGTGAAGCGTCGGGGGGGCGAAGCGAGCAGTACTTC. It translates to CASSEASGGRSEQYF.